The present T cell receptor (beta chain) was sequenced within a study of blood T cell repertoires in COVID-19. Study background: COVID-19 samples collected from the United States, Italy and Spain covered acute and convalescent phases. The cDNA or gDNA used as material had been derived from T cells, B-cell-depleted T cells, or PBMCs.

In the study's own analysis: Reference gene primers were amplified, and this amplification served to estimate nucleated cell counts. Repertoires were generated with immunoSEQ multiplex PCR, while TCRdb's copy carries only in-frame clones and drops some. Clonal size and the V and J genes are those of that table, whereas D and trimming came from the DNA. The sample lists about 100,000 clones, just over 85% occurring once. The CDR3 contains 20 residues. Unmatched junction bases numbered 16, after V lost 3 bases and J lost 4 bases. Germline CDR1 reads KGHSH; CDR2 reads LQKENI. This clone was observed once.

The sample comprised peripheral blood. This chain links TRBV18 with TRBJ2-6, with TRBD1 identical over 9 bases. The origin of this receptor is a human donor in a cohort sampled during active COVID-19. Written as DNA, the CDR3 is TGTGCCAGCTCACCGGGGCCGTTGACAGGGGGTAATCCCGGGGCCAACGTCCTGACTTTC. Its protein is CASSPGPLTGGNPGANVLTF.